One sample yielded the 32 T cell receptor beta chains listed below, sequenced in a study of vaccination effects on CD4 cells after COVID-19. This table comes from immunoSEQ multiplex PCR, and its TCRdb copy is limited to in-frame clones, with some not included. Among around 49,000 clones listed, approximately 70% were seen once. No antigens are known for them. CD4+ T cell isolation took place after about 11 days of culture. Subjects were given two BNT162b2 or mRNA-1273 vaccine doses. The sequencing here drew on CD4+ T cells from PBMCs cultured without peptide, taken after COVID-19 vaccination. The receptors come from a human donor who received a COVID-19 vaccine.

The rearrangement uses TRBV11-2 and TRBJ2-5; D not resolved. The CDR3 extends over 13 amino acids. The germline V gene encodes CDR1 SGHAT and CDR2 FQNNGV. V shed 1 base and J shed 0 bases, with 3 bases lying between them. The CDR3 is CASSLGYQETQYF. For the CDR3, the DNA is TGTGCCAGCAGCTTAGGCTACCAAGAGACCCAGTACTTC.

This sequence joins TRBV27 and TRBJ2-1; TRBD1 matches 9 bases. The CDR3 is made up of 15 amino acids. Germline lookup yields CDR1 MNHEY and CDR2 SMNVEV (reference sequence). Germline trimming cut 9 bases from V and 5 bases from J; bases unmatched to any gene: 11. Written as DNA, the CDR3 is TGTGCCAGTCAGACCGGGACAGGGTTTAACAATGAGCAGTTCTTC. The encoded protein is CASQTGTGFNNEQFF.

The count of this clone is one. The V gene is TRBV11-3, the J gene TRBJ2-7, with D uncertain. V was trimmed by 6 bases and J by 7 bases, leaving 16 bases between them. This CDR3 comprises 13 residues. Germline values: CDR1 SGHNT, CDR2 YENEEA. The DNA for the CDR3 is TGTGCCAGCAGTGTCTCCGCCCCGACAGAGCAGTACTTC. This encodes CASSVSAPTEQYF.

The J gene is TRBJ1-4, the V gene TRBV6-5; D gene uncertain. The V and J ends lost 0 bases and 8 bases respectively, with 13 bases between them. The length of the CDR3 is 15 residues. Germline values: CDR1 MNHEY, CDR2 SVGAGI. The CDR3, as DNA: TGTGCCAGCAGTTACTCGACTGCCAGTCGGGAAAAACTGTTTTTT. Translation: CASSYSTASREKLFF.

The rearrangement joins TRBV6-4 to TRBJ2-5; possibly TRBD2 for D (6 bases). Germline-derived CDR1 and CDR2 are MRHNA and SNTAGT. V was cut by 6 bases and J by 2 bases, with 16 bases left in between. CDR3 size: 15 residues. The CDR3 region is CASSSLGGEQETQYF. The CDR3 DNA reads TGTGCCAGCAGCAGCCTTGGAGGGGAACAAGAGACCCAGTACTTC.

J is TRBJ2-7 and V is TRBV10-3, with 7 bases fitting TRBD1. V shed 11 bases and J 8 bases; nucleotides not matched to a gene: 9. Germline loops: CDR1 ENHRY, CDR2 SYGVKD. The CDR3 totals 11 residues. The CDR3 nucleotides are TGTGCCTATCTTGACAGGGACAAGCAGTACTTC. Protein product: CAYLDRDKQYF.

This chain connects TRBV4-1 to TRBJ2-1; 12 nucleotides line up with TRBD2. Trimming took 6 bases from V and 8 from J; bases not matched to a gene: 5. Germline CDR1 is MGHRA and CDR2 is YSYEKL. This CDR3 contains 14 residues. This CDR3 reads CASRTSGSLDEQFF. Written as DNA, the CDR3 is TGCGCCAGCAGGACTAGCGGGAGTCTGGATGAGCAGTTCTTC.

This clone was counted a single time. This rearrangement joins TRBV5-4 to TRBJ2-7; a possible D gene is TRBD1 (5 bases). In germline, CDR1 is SGHNT, CDR2 YYREEE (reference sequence). Trimming took off 4 bases at V and 3 bases at J, with 8 bases between the two ends. The CDR3 runs 12 residues. CDR3: CASSRDSYEQYF. In DNA, the CDR3 is TGTGCCAGCAGCCGAGACAGCTACGAGCAGTACTTC.

This clone has only a few counts. This rearrangement joins TRBV5-4 to TRBJ2-4, with D perhaps TRBD2 (6 bases). Germline V gives CDR1 SGHNT, CDR2 YYREEE (reference sequence). The CDR3 covers 14 residues. Between the trimmed V and J ends, which lost 3 bases and 9 bases, there was a span of 16 bases. The chain's CDR3 is CASSSREAQGIQYF. DNA of the CDR3: TGTGCCAGCAGCTCCAGGGAGGCCCAAGGCATTCAGTACTTC.

This clone was detected once. DNA for the CDR3: TGTGCCAGCAGCATTTCGACGGCGGGTACGCAGTATTTT. Translated: CASSISTAGTQYF. The chain is built from TRBV7-2 and TRBJ2-3, with D perhaps TRBD2 (5 bases). V was trimmed by 5 bases and J by 8 bases, leaving 14 bases between them. The CDR3 spans 13 residues. Germline V lookup: CDR1 SGHTA, CDR2 FQGNSA.

The V and J genes are TRBV11-2 and TRBJ1-1, with unresolved D. Trimming took 5 bases from V and 3 from J, leaving 10 bases between them. The CDR3 is made up of 13 amino acids. Germline loops: CDR1 SGHAT, CDR2 FQNNGV. The CDR3 DNA sequence: TGTGCCAGCAGCCGGACCCCCGACACTGAAGCTTTCTTT. Its translation is CASSRTPDTEAFF.

The chain joins TRBV7-9 to TRBJ2-7; the D gene is possibly TRBD1 (6 bases). Trimming pared 3 bases from V and 3 bases from J, leaving 9 bases between. Germline V gene lookup returns CDR1 SEHNR and CDR2 FQNEAQ (reference sequence). The CDR3 covers 13 residues. CDR3 residues: CASSFQGSYEQYF. The CDR3 DNA sequence: TGTGCCAGCAGCTTTCAGGGGAGCTACGAGCAGTACTTC. The complete variable domain, with remaining parts taken from reference TRBV7-9 and TRBJ2-7, reads DTGVSQNPRHKITKRGQNVTFRCDPISEHNRLYWYRQTLGQGPEFLTYFQNEAQLEKSRLLSDRFSAERPKGSFSTLEIQRTEQGDSAMYLCASSFQGSYEQYFGPGTRLTVT.

There are a few counts of this clone. This chain connects TRBV25-1 to TRBJ1-2; no firm D call. V was cut by 8 bases and J by 2 bases, with 12 bases left in between. The CDR3 sequence is 13 residues long. CDR1 MGHDK and CDR2 SYGVNS come from the germline V gene. This chain's CDR3 is CASSPRVNYGYTF. The CDR3 nucleotides are TGTGCCAGCTCCCCGAGGGTAAACTATGGCTACACCTTC.

This clone showed up just a few times. The V gene is TRBV6-5, the J gene TRBJ1-2, with TRBD1 matching 8 bases. The CDR3 length is 13 residues. The germline gives CDR1 MNHEY, CDR2 SVGAGI. V lost 6 bases, J lost 4 bases, and 4 bases stayed unmatched. The CDR3 is CASRNTGGYGYTF. The CDR3 nucleotides are TGTGCCAGCAGAAATACAGGGGGCTATGGCTACACCTTC.

The chain recombines TRBV29-1 with TRBJ1-2; D call uncertain. The germline V gene has CDR1 SQVTM and CDR2 ANQGSEA. The CDR3 consists of 14 residues. V dropped 0 bases and J dropped 2 bases, with 10 bases sitting between them. The CDR3 is CSVEDPGRNYGYTF. The CDR3 coding sequence is TGCAGCGTTGAAGATCCGGGCCGAAACTATGGCTACACCTTC.

The chain couples TRBV11-3 to TRBJ2-5; TRBD2 matches at 8 bases. J gave up 4 bases and V 5 bases, and 6 bases lay outside the gene matches. There are 14 residues in the CDR3. The V gene's germline CDR1 is SGHNT and CDR2 YENEEA. The CDR3 bases are TGTGCCAGCAGCCCGGGGGGGCCAAGAGAGACCCAGTACTTC. As protein: CASSPGGPRETQYF.

The chain links TRBV21-1 to TRBJ1-1. TRBV21-1 is a pseudogene. This CDR3 contains 14 residues. The CDR3 is CASSKVEGLAEAFF. For the CDR3, the DNA is TGTGCCAGCAGCAAAGTCGAGGGCCTGGCTGAAGCTTTCTTT.

In its sample, this clone was seen a few times. V is TRBV5-1 and J is TRBJ2-2; tentatively, D is TRBD2 (6 bases). This CDR3 region has 16 residues. Trimming removed 5 bases from V and 3 bases from J, with 17 bases in between. Per the germline V gene, CDR1 is SGHRS and CDR2 is YFSETQ. CDR3 sequence: CASREMGGLYTGELFF. The DNA for the CDR3 is TGCGCCAGCAGGGAGATGGGGGGTCTATACACCGGGGAGCTGTTTTTT. The full variable domain, its missing parts supplied by reference TRBV5-1 and TRBJ2-2, is KAGVTQTPRYLIKTRGQQVTLSCSPISGHRSVSWYQQTPGQGLQFLFEYFSETQRNKGNFPGRFSGRQFSNSRSEMNVSTLELGDSALYLCASREMGGLYTGELFFGEGSRLTVL.

The table lists this clone with a count of one. The chain employs TRBV19 and TRBJ1-2; D might be TRBD1 (5 bases). The germline V gene encodes CDR1 LNHDA and CDR2 SQIVND (reference sequence). V dropped 4 bases and J dropped 4 bases, with 13 bases sitting between them. CDR3 length: 14 amino acids. The CDR3 reads CASSNPGAGYGYTF. The DNA of the CDR3 is TGTGCCAGTAGTAATCCCGGGGCCGGCTATGGCTACACCTTC.

The V call is TRBV7-9, the J call TRBJ2-7; 8 positions agree with TRBD2. The CDR3 has 16 residues. V gave up 2 bases and J gave up 0 bases; unmatched junction bases: 6. Germline CDR1 and CDR2: SEHNR and FQNEAQ (reference sequence). CDR3 amino acids: CASSLFGLAGSYEQYF. CDR3 sequence (DNA): TGTGCCAGCAGCTTATTCGGGCTAGCGGGCTCCTACGAGCAGTACTTC.

This clone was seen only a few times. This sequence joins TRBV19 and TRBJ1-6; D remains unclear. Germline CDR1 and CDR2: LNHDA and SQIVND (reference sequence). V was cut by 6 bases and J by 9 bases, with 9 bases left in between. The CDR3 has 12 residues. Here the CDR3 reads CASRAMGSPLHF. The CDR3 nucleotides are TGTGCCAGTAGAGCGATGGGTTCACCCCTCCACTTT.

J is TRBJ2-7 and V is TRBV12-3 or TRBV12-4, with 7 bases matching TRBD2. J gave up 4 bases and V 9 bases, and 6 bases lay outside the gene matches. The CDR3 runs 12 residues. The CDR3 sequence is CASKAGSYEQYF. CDR3 DNA: TGTGCCAGTAAAGCGGGAAGTTACGAGCAGTACTTC.

The chain carries TRBV3-1 (or the pseudogene TRBV3-2) and TRBJ1-1, with D uncertain. The CDR3 length is 16 residues. Germline CDR1 is LGHDT and CDR2 is YNNKEL (reference sequence). Between the trimmed V and J ends, which lost 3 bases and 4 bases, there was a span of 18 bases. As DNA, the CDR3 is TGTGCCAGCAGCCACCGCGGACCCCTGGGTGGCACTGAAGCTTTCTTT. Translating gives CASSHRGPLGGTEAFF.

The chain carries TRBV5-8 and TRBJ1-1; D perhaps matches TRBD1 (5 bases). The V gene's germline CDR1 is SGHTS and CDR2 YDEGEE. The CDR3 totals 13 residues. V was clipped by 5 bases and J by 9 bases, with 17 bases between them. CDR3 in amino acids: CASRVNPGAKAFF. The CDR3 DNA follows: TGTGCCAGCAGGGTTAACCCCGGGGCAAAAGCTTTCTTT.

The chain joins TRBV29-1 to TRBJ1-1, with a possible D match to TRBD1 (5 bases). The CDR3 contains 14 residues. CDR1 is SQVTM, CDR2 ANQGSEA, per germline. The germline V and J ends were trimmed by 7 bases and 2 bases, with 17 bases remaining between them. The DNA for the CDR3 is TGCAGCGCTCAAAAGGGGTCCATAAACACTGAAGCTTTCTTT. Its translation: CSAQKGSINTEAFF.

V is TRBV12-3 or TRBV12-4 and J is TRBJ2-7; maybe TRBD2 (6 bases). The length of the CDR3 is 13 residues. V dropped 6 bases and J dropped 3 bases, with 12 bases sitting between them. This chain's CDR3 is CASSQTSFYEQYF. CDR3 nucleotide sequence: TGTGCCAGCAGCCAAACTAGCTTCTACGAGCAGTACTTC.

The genes are TRBV30 and TRBJ1-4; weak D call: TRBD1 (5 bases). CDR1 GTSNPN and CDR2 SVGIG come from the germline V gene (reference sequence). V was trimmed by 3 bases and J by 7 bases, leaving 15 bases between them. The CDR3 has 14 residues. The CDR3 DNA is TGTGCCTGGAGAAAGACCACGAGGGGTGAAAAACTGTTTTTT. Translating gives CAWRKTTRGEKLFF.

This clone was observed a single time. V usage is TRBV2 and J usage is TRBJ2-7; 10 bases fit TRBD1. Germline V gene sequence: CDR1 SNHLY, CDR2 FYNNEI. The CDR3 sequence is 13 residues long. Germline trimming cut 8 bases from V and 4 bases from J; bases unmatched to any gene: 5. CDR3 nucleotide sequence: TGTGCCAGCTATGGACAGGGGGGATACGAGCAGTACTTC. Translating it yields CASYGQGGYEQYF.

This clone was seen a few times. The chain uses TRBV14 and TRBJ1-2; the D is unclear. Germline V gene lookup returns CDR1 SGHDN and CDR2 FVKESK. With 8 bases removed from V and 4 bases from J, the gap between germline ends came to 14 bases. The CDR3 runs 13 residues. Here the CDR3 reads CASGGRALYGYTF. The CDR3 bases are TGTGCCAGCGGTGGACGTGCCCTCTATGGCTACACCTTC. The full variable domain, its missing parts supplied by reference TRBV14 and TRBJ1-2, is EAGVTQFPSHSVIEKGQTVTLRCDPISGHDNLYWYRRVMGKEIKFLLHFVKESKQDESGMPNNRFLAERTGGTYSTLKVQPAELEDSGVYFCASGGRALYGYTFGSGTRLTVV.

This clone was observed a single time. This chain joins TRBV5-5 and TRBJ1-2; D is unresolved. In germline, CDR1 is SGHKS, CDR2 YYEKEE (reference sequence). The germline V and J ends were trimmed by 5 bases and 7 bases, with 12 bases remaining between them. CDR3 length equals 12 residues. The CDR3 here is CASSPNEGGYTF. Here the CDR3 DNA reads TGTGCCAGCAGTCCGAACGAGGGTGGCTACACCTTC.

The CDR3 DNA follows: TGTGCCAGCAGTTTCAGGTTAGAGACTAACTATGGCTACACCTTC. The encoded protein is CASSFRLETNYGYTF. This sequence joins TRBV27 and TRBJ1-2, with D uncertain. Germline-derived CDR1 and CDR2 are MNHEY and SMNVEV (reference sequence). CDR3 length: 15 amino acids. Trimming left V 3 bases short and J 0 bases short, with 11 bases between.

The chain joins TRBV3-1 (or the pseudogene TRBV3-2) to TRBJ1-1, with 7 positions matching TRBD1. V gave up 3 bases and J gave up 0 bases; unmatched junction bases: 1. The V gene's germline CDR1 is LGHDT and CDR2 YNNKEL (reference sequence). There are 14 residues in the CDR3. The CDR3 DNA reads as TGTGCCAGCAGCCAGGGACAGATGAACACTGAAGCTTTCTTT. Translating gives CASSQGQMNTEAFF.